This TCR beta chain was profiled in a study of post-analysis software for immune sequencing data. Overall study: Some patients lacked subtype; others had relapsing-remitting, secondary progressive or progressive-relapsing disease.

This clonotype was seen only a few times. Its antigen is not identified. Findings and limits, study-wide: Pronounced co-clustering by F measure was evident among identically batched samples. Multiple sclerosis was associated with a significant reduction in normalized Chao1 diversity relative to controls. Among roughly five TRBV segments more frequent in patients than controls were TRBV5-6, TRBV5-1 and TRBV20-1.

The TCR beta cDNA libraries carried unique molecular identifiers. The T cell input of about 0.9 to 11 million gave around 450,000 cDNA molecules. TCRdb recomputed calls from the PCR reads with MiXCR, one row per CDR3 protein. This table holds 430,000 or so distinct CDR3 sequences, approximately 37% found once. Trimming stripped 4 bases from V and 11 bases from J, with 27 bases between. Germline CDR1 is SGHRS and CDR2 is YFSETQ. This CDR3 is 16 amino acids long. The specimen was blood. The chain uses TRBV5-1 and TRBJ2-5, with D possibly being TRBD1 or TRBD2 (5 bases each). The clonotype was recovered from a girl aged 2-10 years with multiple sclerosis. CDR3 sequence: CASSRPRAGFQGEQYF. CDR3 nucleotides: TGCGCCAGCAGCCGACCCCGGGCAGGCTTTCAAGGGGAGCAGTACTTC.